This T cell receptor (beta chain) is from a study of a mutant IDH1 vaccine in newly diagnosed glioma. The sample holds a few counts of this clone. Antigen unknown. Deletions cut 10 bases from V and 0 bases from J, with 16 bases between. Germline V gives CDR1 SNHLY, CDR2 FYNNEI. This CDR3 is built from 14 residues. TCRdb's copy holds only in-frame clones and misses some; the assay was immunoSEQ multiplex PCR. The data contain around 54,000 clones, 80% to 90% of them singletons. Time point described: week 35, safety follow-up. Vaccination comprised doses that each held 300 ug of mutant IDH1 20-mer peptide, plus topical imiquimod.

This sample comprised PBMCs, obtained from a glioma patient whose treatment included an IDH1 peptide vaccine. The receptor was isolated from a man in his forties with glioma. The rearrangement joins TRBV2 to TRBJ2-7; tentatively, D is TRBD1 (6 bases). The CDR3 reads CATTGTITSYEQYF. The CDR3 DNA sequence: TGTGCCACCACCGGGACAATTACCTCCTACGAGCAGTACTTC.